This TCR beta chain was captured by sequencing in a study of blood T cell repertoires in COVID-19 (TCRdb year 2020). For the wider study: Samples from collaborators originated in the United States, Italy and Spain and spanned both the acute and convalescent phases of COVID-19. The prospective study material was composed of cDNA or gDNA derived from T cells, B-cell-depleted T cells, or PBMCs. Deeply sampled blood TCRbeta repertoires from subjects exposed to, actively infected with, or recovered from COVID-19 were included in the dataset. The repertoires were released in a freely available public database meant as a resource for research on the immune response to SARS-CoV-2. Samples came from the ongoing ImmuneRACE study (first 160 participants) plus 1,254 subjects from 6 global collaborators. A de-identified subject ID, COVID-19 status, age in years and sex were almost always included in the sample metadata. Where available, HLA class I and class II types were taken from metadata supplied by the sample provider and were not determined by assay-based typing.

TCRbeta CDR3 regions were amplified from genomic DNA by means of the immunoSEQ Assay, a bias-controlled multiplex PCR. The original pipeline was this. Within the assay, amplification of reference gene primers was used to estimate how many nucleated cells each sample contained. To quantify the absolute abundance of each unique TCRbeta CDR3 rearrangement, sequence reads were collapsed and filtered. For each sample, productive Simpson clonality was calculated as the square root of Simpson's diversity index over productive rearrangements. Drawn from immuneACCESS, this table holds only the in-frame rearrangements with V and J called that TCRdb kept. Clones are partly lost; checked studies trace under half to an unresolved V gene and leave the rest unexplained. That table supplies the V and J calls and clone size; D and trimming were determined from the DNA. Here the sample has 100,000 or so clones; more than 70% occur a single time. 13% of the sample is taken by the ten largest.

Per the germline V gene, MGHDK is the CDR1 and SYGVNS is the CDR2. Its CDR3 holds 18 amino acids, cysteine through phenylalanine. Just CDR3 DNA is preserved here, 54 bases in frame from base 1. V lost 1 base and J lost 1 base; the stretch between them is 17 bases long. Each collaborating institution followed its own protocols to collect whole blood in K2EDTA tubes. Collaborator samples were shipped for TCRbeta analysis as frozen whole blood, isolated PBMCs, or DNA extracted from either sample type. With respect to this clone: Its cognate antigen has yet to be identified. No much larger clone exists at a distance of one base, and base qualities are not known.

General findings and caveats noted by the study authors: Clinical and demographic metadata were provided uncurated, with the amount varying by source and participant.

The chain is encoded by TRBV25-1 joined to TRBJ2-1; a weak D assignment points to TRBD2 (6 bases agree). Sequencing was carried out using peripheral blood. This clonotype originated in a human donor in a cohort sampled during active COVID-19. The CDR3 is CASSELGIGGASYNEQFF. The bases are TGTGCCAGCAGTGAATTAGGTATCGGCGGGGCTTCCTACAATGAGCAGTTCTTC. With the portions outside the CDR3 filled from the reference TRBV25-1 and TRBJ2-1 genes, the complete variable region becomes EADIYQTPRYLVIGTGKKITLECSQTMGHDKMYWYQQDPGMELHLIHYSYGVNSTEKGDLSSESTVSRIRTEHFPLTLESARPSHTSQYLCASSELGIGGASYNEQFFGPGTRLTVL.